These 7 T cell receptor beta chains were sequenced from one sample in a study of cytomegalovirus exposure and HLA in healthy donors. Primers included in the PCR were 60 Vbeta and 13 Jbeta primers. Clones were sequenced by immunoSEQ multiplex PCR, and TCRdb holds only the in-frame ones, with some missing. This sample's clone table lists approximately 120,000 clones. Sequencing was carried out using PBMCs. The source of these receptors is a man aged 18 to 29 in good health and CMV-seronegative.

The chain uses TRBV5-1 and TRBJ2-7; possibly TRBD2 for D (6 bases). The V gene's germline CDR1 is SGHRS and CDR2 YFSETQ. V was pared by 1 base and J by 0 bases, with 14 bases between. This CDR3 comprises 16 residues. CDR3 protein: CASSLRGGERSYEQYF. In DNA, the CDR3 is TGCGCCAGCAGCTTGAGGGGCGGGGAACGCTCCTACGAGCAGTACTTC.

Comment on this clone: Because the CDR3 is missing its conserved closing phenylalanine or tryptophan, this is likely a read error. V usage is TRBV5-5 and J usage is TRBJ1-1; maybe TRBD1 (5 bases). The CDR3 is 15 amino acids. Trimming removed 4 bases from V and 1 base from J, with 14 bases in between. The germline gives CDR1 SGHKS, CDR2 YYEKEE (reference sequence). CDR3 nucleotide sequence: TGTGCCAGCAGCCAGAGCGGGACGCCGAACACTGAAGCTTTCTCT. Its protein is CASSQSGTPNTEAFS.

This chain joins TRBV4-1 and TRBJ1-2; no reliable D call. Germline-derived CDR1 and CDR2 are MGHRA and YSYEKL. V was trimmed by 6 bases and J by 3 bases, leaving 20 bases between them. This CDR3 region has 16 residues. The CDR3 loop is CASSSGPAVSDYGYTF. Here the CDR3 DNA reads TGCGCCAGCAGTTCCGGCCCCGCGGTTTCCGACTATGGCTACACCTTC.

Notes on this clone: Sequence at one end of the junction differs from germline and may be a read error. The chain links TRBV6-1 to TRBJ1-1, with no clear D. Germline V gene sequence: CDR1 MNHNS, CDR2 SASEGT. This CDR3 comprises 13 residues. The CDR3 coding sequence is TGTGCCAGCAGTGAAAGCCTTAGTACTGTAGCTTTCTTT. It specifies CASSESLSTVAFF.

This chain links TRBV11-2 with TRBJ2-5; D ambiguous. V was pared by 5 bases and J by 4 bases, with 8 bases between. The length of the CDR3 is 12 residues. CDR1 is SGHAT and CDR2 is FQNNGV in the germline V gene. CDR3 coding DNA: TGTGCCAGCAGCCCCTCCAGAGAGACCCAGTACTTC. Its translation: CASSPSRETQYF.

CDR3 sequence: CASSPGTGSLVTLEQYF. CDR3 DNA sequence: TGTGCCAGCTCACCTGGGACAGGGTCTCTTGTCACGTTGGAGCAGTACTTC. This chain connects TRBV18 to TRBJ2-7, with 9 bases lining up with TRBD1. After removal of 3 bases from V and 7 bases from J, the junction contained 16 bases not matched to a gene. CDR3 length: 17 amino acids. CDR1 and CDR2 from the germline V gene are KGHSH and LQKENI.

The chain has TRBV6-5 and TRBJ1-2; a weak D match, TRBD1 (6 bases). The CDR3 consists of 15 residues. V lost 6 bases and J 0 bases, leaving 14 bases between the germline ends. Germline-derived CDR1 and CDR2 are MNHEY and SVGAGI. The CDR3 nucleotides read TGTGCCAGCAGACTTAGAGGACAGCCTAACTATGGCTACACCTTC. The encoded protein is CASRLRGQPNYGYTF.